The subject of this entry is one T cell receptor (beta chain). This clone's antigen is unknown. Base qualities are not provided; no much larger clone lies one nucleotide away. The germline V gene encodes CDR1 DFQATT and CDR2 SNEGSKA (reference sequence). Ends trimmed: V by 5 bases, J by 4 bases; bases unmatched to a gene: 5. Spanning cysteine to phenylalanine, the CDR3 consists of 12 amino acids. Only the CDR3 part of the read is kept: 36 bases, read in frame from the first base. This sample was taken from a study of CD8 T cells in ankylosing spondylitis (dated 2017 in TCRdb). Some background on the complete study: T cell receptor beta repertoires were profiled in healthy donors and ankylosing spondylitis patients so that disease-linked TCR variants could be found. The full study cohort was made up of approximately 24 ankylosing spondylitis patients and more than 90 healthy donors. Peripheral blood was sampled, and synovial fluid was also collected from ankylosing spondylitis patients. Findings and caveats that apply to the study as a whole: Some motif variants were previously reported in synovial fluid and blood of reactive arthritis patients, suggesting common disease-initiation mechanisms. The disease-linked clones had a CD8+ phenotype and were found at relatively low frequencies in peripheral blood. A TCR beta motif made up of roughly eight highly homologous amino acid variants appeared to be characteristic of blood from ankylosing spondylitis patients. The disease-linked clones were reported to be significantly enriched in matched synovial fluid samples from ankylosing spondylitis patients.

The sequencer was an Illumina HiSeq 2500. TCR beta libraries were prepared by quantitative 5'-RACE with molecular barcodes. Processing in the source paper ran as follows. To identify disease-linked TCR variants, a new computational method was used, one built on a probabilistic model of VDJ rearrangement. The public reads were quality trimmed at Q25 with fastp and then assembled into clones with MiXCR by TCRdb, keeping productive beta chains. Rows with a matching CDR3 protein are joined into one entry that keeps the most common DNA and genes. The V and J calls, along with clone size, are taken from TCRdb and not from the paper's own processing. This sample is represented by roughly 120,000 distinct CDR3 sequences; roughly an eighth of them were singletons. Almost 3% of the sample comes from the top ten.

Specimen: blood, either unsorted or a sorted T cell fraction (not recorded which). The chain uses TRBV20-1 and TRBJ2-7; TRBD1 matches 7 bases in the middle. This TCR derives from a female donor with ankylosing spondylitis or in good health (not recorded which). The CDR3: CSAQDRSYEQYF. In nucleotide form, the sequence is TGCAGTGCTCAGGACAGGAGTTACGAGCAGTACTTC.